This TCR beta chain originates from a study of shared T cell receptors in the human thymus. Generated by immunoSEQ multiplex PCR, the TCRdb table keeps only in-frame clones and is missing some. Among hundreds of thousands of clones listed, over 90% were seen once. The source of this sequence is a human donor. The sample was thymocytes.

CDR3 amino acids: CASSLLGRVNTGELFF. The CDR3 nucleotides are TGTGCCAGCAGTTTATTGGGCAGGGTGAACACCGGGGAGCTGTTTTTT. The J gene is TRBJ2-2, the V gene TRBV28, with D possibly matching TRBD1 (5 bases). The CDR3 contains 16 residues. The germline CDR1 and CDR2 sequences are MDHEN and SYDVKM. Trimming took 1 base from V and 1 from J, leaving 10 bases between them. Full variable domain (remainder filled in from reference TRBV28 and TRBJ2-2): DVKVTQSSRYLVKRTGEKVFLECVQDMDHENMFWYRQDPGLGLRLIYFSYDVKMKEKGDIPEGYSVSREKKERFSLILESASTNQTSMYLCASSLLGRVNTGELFFGEGSRLTVL.